These 26 T cell receptor beta chains came from one sample sequenced in a study of T cell responses to AZD1222 COVID-19 vaccine. TCRdb's copy holds only in-frame clones and misses some; the assay was immunoSEQ multiplex PCR. This table holds tens of thousands of clones, around 90% found once. Sequences were derived from peripheral blood, sampled on day 0 of AZD1222 vaccination. These receptors came from an adult in good health.

The J gene is TRBJ1-3, the V gene TRBV6-6; TRBD1 might be the D (6 bases). Trimming shortened V by 2 bases and J by 4 bases, and 12 bases separated the two germline ends. Germline CDR1 and CDR2: MNHNY and SVGAGI (reference sequence). The CDR3 contains 15 residues. DNA of the CDR3: TGTGCCAGCAGTTACCCACAGGGAGCCGGAAACACCATATATTTT. It codes for CASSYPQGAGNTIYF.

The chain uses TRBV3-1 (or the pseudogene TRBV3-2) and TRBJ2-7; TRBD2 agrees at 12 bases. Germline values: CDR1 LGHDT, CDR2 YNNKEL (reference sequence). V was clipped by 4 bases and J by 4 bases; unmatched bases: 5. There are 15 residues in the CDR3. CDR3 sequence (DNA): TGTGCCAGCAGCCTCCGGACTAGCGGGGATTACGAGCAGTACTTC. Translated, it gives CASSLRTSGDYEQYF.

The CDR3 spells CASSQQGYTDTQYF. DNA for the CDR3: TGTGCCAGCAGCCAGCAGGGCTACACAGATACGCAGTATTTT. The chain employs TRBV14 and TRBJ2-3; a possible D gene is TRBD1 (5 bases). Trimming removed 3 bases from V and 2 bases from J, with 9 bases in between. CDR3 size: 14 residues. CDR1 and CDR2 (germline): SGHDN, FVKESK.

CDR3 in amino acids: CASSPWDSRRDEQFF. CDR3 nucleotide sequence: TGTGCCAGCTCACCATGGGACAGTCGGAGAGATGAGCAGTTCTTC. This sequence joins TRBV18 and TRBJ2-1, with TRBD1 matching over 7 bases. With 2 bases clipped from V and 8 bases from J, the junction kept 9 bases outside the gene matches. Germline CDR1 reads KGHSH; CDR2 reads LQKENI. CDR3 length equals 15 residues. The full variable domain, in which reference TRBV18 and TRBJ2-1 provide the parts outside the CDR3, is NAGVMQNPRHLVRRRGQEARLRCSPMKGHSHVYWYRQLPEEGLKFMVYLQKENIIDESGMPKERFSAEFPKEGPSILRIQQVVRGDSAAYFCASSPWDSRRDEQFFGPGTRLTVL.

The V call is TRBV19, the J call TRBJ1-5; 7 bases map to TRBD1. The length of the CDR3 is 16 residues. With V trimmed by 4 bases and J by 1 base, 7 bases remained unmatched. CDR1 LNHDA and CDR2 SQIVND come from the germline V gene (reference sequence). DNA of the CDR3: TGTGCCAGTAGTACCCGACAGGGTAGAAGCAATCAGCCCCAGCATTTT. Amino acid sequence: CASSTRQGRSNQPQHF.

CDR3 region: CASSLAGTGRNEQYF. The CDR3 nucleotides are TGTGCCAGCAGCTTGGCAGGGACAGGGAGGAACGAGCAGTACTTC. The genes are TRBV7-9 and TRBJ2-7; TRBD1 agrees at 9 bases. From germline, CDR1 is SEHNR and CDR2 FQNEAQ (reference sequence). This CDR3 is 15 amino acids long. V lost 3 bases and J lost 5; bases outside the gene matches: 8.

This chain connects TRBV11-3 to TRBJ2-2; D might be TRBD2 (5 bases). Germline V lookup: CDR1 SGHNT, CDR2 YENEEA. This CDR3 comprises 15 residues. Trimming took 1 base from V and 7 from J, leaving 13 bases between them. The CDR3, as DNA: TGTGCCAGCAGCTTAGGTTCCGGGGTTAGCGGGGAGCTGTTTTTT. The encoded protein is CASSLGSGVSGELFF.

The chain carries TRBV2 and TRBJ2-5; 9 bases match TRBD1. This CDR3 comprises 13 residues. Unmatched junction bases numbered 4, after V lost 6 bases and J lost 5 bases. Germline CDR1 and CDR2: SNHLY and FYNNEI. CDR3 in DNA: TGTGCCAGCAGCCGGGACAGGGAGGAGACCCAGTACTTC. Translated: CASSRDREETQYF.

The chain recombines TRBV4-1 with TRBJ1-2; D call uncertain. CDR3 size: 12 residues. Germline V gene lookup returns CDR1 MGHRA and CDR2 YSYEKL. Trimming shortened V by 3 bases and J by 13 bases, and 15 bases separated the two germline ends. CDR3 nucleotides: TGCGCCAGCAGCCACGGAGTCGGCCCCTCCACCTTC. Amino acid sequence: CASSHGVGPSTF.

This chain joins TRBV15 and TRBJ1-1; possibly TRBD1 for D (5 bases). CDR3 length: 14 amino acids. The germline CDR1 and CDR2 sequences are LNHNV and YYDKDF (reference sequence). The V end lost 1 base, the J end lost 6 bases, and 12 bases lay between the germline ends. The CDR3: CATSRARLGAEAFF. CDR3 in DNA: TGTGCCACCAGCAGAGCTCGTTTGGGGGCTGAAGCTTTCTTT.

The CDR3 sequence is CATSRVGLASDTQYF. CDR3 DNA: TGTGCCACCAGCAGAGTGGGACTAGCGTCCGATACGCAGTATTTT. The chain links TRBV15 to TRBJ2-3; 10 positions agree with TRBD2. V lost 1 base and J lost 6; bases outside the gene matches: 4. CDR1 and CDR2 (germline): LNHNV, YYDKDF (reference sequence). There are 15 residues in the CDR3.

The chain links TRBV7-2 to TRBJ2-7; 12 nucleotides match TRBD1. CDR3 length: 19 amino acids. The V gene's germline CDR1 is SGHTA and CDR2 FQGNSA. The ends lost 4 bases at V and 0 bases at J; junction bases unmatched: 13. This chain's CDR3 is CASSSLGWGTGGLSYEQYF. Written as DNA, the CDR3 is TGTGCCAGCAGCTCCCTAGGATGGGGGACAGGGGGCCTCTCCTACGAGCAGTACTTC.

The chain combines TRBV18 with TRBJ1-2; D remains ambiguous. Trimming removed 1 base from V and 7 bases from J, with 13 bases in between. Germline CDR1 and CDR2: KGHSH and LQKENI. This CDR3 has 14 residues. In DNA form, the CDR3 reads TGTGCCAGCTCACCACAGTTTGGCTCGACTGGCTACACCTTC. It encodes CASSPQFGSTGYTF.

This chain links TRBV10-1 with TRBJ2-5; 9 bases line up with TRBD2. The CDR3 spans 17 residues. The V segment lost 6 bases and the J segment 0 bases; nucleotides outside the gene matches: 11. From germline, CDR1 is WNHNN and CDR2 SYGVQD (reference sequence). The CDR3 sequence is CASRGPRLAENQETQYF. The CDR3 DNA is TGCGCCAGCAGGGGACCTCGACTAGCGGAGAACCAAGAGACCCAGTACTTC.

The chain combines TRBV30 with TRBJ1-4; TRBD1 aligns across 9 bases. V trimming: 2 bases; J trimming: 10 bases; junction bases outside the gene matches: 8. Germline-derived CDR1 and CDR2 are GTSNPN and SVGIG (reference sequence). There are 14 residues in the CDR3. The CDR3 DNA follows: TGTGCCTGGAGTCGCGGGACAGGGCAGGGAAAACTGTTTTTT. Residues: CAWSRGTGQGKLFF. Using reference TRBV30 and TRBJ1-4 for the parts outside the CDR3, the full variable domain is SQTIHQWPATLVQPVGSPLSLECTVEGTSNPNLYWYRQAAGRGLQLLFYSVGIGQISSEVPQNLSASRPQDRQFILSSKKLLLSDSGFYLCAWSRGTGQGKLFFGSGTQLSVL.

The DNA of the CDR3 is TGTGCCAGCAGCCCAACGACAGACTATGGCTACACCTTC. As protein: CASSPTTDYGYTF. The chain uses TRBV7-8 and TRBJ1-2, with D perhaps TRBD1 (5 bases). Germline loops: CDR1 SGHVS, CDR2 FQNEAQ. The V end lost 5 bases, the J end lost 3 bases, and 10 bases lay between the germline ends. The CDR3 loop spans 13 amino acids.

J is TRBJ1-5 and V is TRBV7-9; D possibly corresponds to TRBD1 (5 bases). The CDR3 sequence is 16 residues long. V was trimmed by 1 base and J by 4 bases, leaving 14 bases between them. Germline V lookup: CDR1 SEHNR, CDR2 FQNEAQ (reference sequence). The CDR3 region is CASSLGSGQQNQPQHF. CDR3 bases: TGTGCCAGCAGCTTAGGATCAGGGCAGCAGAATCAGCCCCAGCATTTT.

Only a few counts were recorded for this clone. The chain is built from TRBV7-2 and TRBJ2-5, with D perhaps matching TRBD1 (5 bases). The CDR3 spans 14 residues. Per germline, CDR1 SGHTA and CDR2 FQGNSA. Between the trimmed V and J ends, which lost 0 bases and 5 bases, there was a span of 10 bases. This CDR3 reads CASSLARVGETQYF. For the CDR3, the DNA is TGTGCCAGCAGCTTAGCCAGGGTTGGTGAGACCCAGTACTTC.

The chain has TRBV2 and TRBJ1-6; maybe TRBD1 (6 bases). Germline assignment: CDR1 SNHLY and CDR2 FYNNEI. The V and J ends lost 6 bases and 8 bases respectively, with 14 bases between them. CDR3 length: 14 amino acids. The CDR3 coding sequence is TGTGCCAGCAGCGCCACAGGGCCCTATTCACCCCTCCACTTT. It is translated as CASSATGPYSPLHF.

The J gene is TRBJ1-2, the V gene TRBV5-6; D is uncertain. Between the trimmed V and J ends, which lost 3 bases and 6 bases, there was a span of 12 bases. Germline values: CDR1 SGHDT, CDR2 YYEEEE. This CDR3 contains 13 residues. For the CDR3, the DNA is TGTGCCAGCAGCTGGACGTATTCCGATGGCTACACCTTC. Residues: CASSWTYSDGYTF.

The V gene is TRBV7-9, the J gene TRBJ2-7; TRBD2 aligns across 12 bases. J was trimmed by 5 bases and V by 5 bases; bases with no gene match: 7. CDR1 and CDR2 from the germline V gene are SEHNR and FQNEAQ (reference sequence). The CDR3 has 15 amino acids. CDR3 sequence: CASSVTSGGTNEQYF. Here the CDR3 DNA reads TGTGCCAGCAGCGTCACTAGCGGGGGGACTAACGAGCAGTACTTC.

In this sample, this clone turned up once. V usage is TRBV6-5 and J usage is TRBJ2-7, with TRBD1 matching over 8 bases. With V trimmed by 4 bases and J by 2 bases, 7 bases remained unmatched. The CDR3 is 15 residues long. From germline, CDR1 is MNHEY and CDR2 SVGAGI. The CDR3 sequence is CASSLAGTGTYEQYF. The CDR3 coding sequence is TGTGCCAGCAGTTTGGCTGGGACAGGAACCTACGAGCAGTACTTC.

This rearrangement joins TRBV7-9 to TRBJ2-7; TRBD1 or TRBD2 may be the D gene (6 bases each). The germline gives CDR1 SEHNR, CDR2 FQNEAQ (reference sequence). The V and J ends lost 5 bases and 5 bases respectively, with 16 bases between them. This CDR3 is 14 amino acids long. CDR3 in amino acids: CASSPGAGGHEQYF. The CDR3 bases are TGTGCCAGCAGCCCCGGGGCCGGGGGCCACGAGCAGTACTTC.

This chain joins TRBV28 and TRBJ1-5, with D maybe TRBD1 (6 bases). The CDR3 sequence is 16 residues long. V gave up 4 bases and J gave up 0 bases, with 13 bases separating them. Germline CDR1 MDHEN, CDR2 SYDVKM. CDR3 loop: CASSSTGSLSNQPQHF. The CDR3 nucleotides are TGTGCCAGCAGTTCAACAGGGTCCCTTAGCAATCAGCCCCAGCATTTT.

This clone has only one observation. The chain combines TRBV20-1 with TRBJ1-6, with TRBD1 as a possible D gene (6 bases). This CDR3 contains 11 residues. The V gene's germline CDR1 is DFQATT and CDR2 SNEGSKA (reference sequence). Trimming removed 6 bases at V and 10 bases at J, with 10 bases between. In DNA form, the CDR3 reads TGCAGTGCGACAGGAGGCTCACCCCTCCACTTT. Residues: CSATGGSPLHF.

This clone was detected only a few times. J is TRBJ1-6 and V is TRBV6-5; D possibly corresponds to TRBD1 (5 bases). The CDR3 has 15 residues. The V gene's germline CDR1 is MNHEY and CDR2 SVGAGI. V was trimmed by 7 bases and J by 7 bases, leaving 17 bases between them. The CDR3 protein is CASNSALDNNSPLHF. The CDR3 region has the DNA TGTGCCAGCAACTCCGCTCTGGACAACAATTCACCCCTCCACTTT.